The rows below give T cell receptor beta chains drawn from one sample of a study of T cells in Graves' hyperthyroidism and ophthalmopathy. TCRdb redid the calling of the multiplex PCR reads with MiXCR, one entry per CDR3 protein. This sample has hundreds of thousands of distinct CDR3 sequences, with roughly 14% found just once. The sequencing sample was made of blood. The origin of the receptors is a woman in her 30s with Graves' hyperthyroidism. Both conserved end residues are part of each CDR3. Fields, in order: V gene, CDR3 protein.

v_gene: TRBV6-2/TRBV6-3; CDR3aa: CASRPRQGVTGELFF
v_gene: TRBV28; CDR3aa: CASSLSGGSSPLHF
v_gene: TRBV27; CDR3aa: CASSSVRGLIDGYTF
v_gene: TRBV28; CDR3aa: CASRGGHETQYF
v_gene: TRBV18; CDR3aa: CASSPPDRRTDTQYF
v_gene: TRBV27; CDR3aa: CASSTTDSFNSPLHF
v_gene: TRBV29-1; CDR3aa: CSVHRPFSSYNEQFF
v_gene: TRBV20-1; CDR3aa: CSAGGLLSYGSSYEQYF
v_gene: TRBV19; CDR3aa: CVSSRLAGDGEGSYNEQFF
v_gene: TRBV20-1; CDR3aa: CSARDVGTIYF
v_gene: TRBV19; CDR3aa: CASSIGLSGRQFQYNEQFF
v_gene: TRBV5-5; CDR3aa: CASSFQGRNTEAFF
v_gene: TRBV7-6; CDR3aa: CASSLGAAQSYEQYF
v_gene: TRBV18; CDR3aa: CASSPLNYNTGELFF
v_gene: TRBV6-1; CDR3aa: CASRQGSGNNQPQHF
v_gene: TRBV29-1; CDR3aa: CSDVIAGGDTQYF
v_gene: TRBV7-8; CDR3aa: CASSSRLAGEGDTQYF
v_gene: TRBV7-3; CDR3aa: CASSLEGERYNEQFF
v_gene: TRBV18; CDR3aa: CASNRGINEKLFF
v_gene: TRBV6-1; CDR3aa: CPSSRTGPLDEQYF
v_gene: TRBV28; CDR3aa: CASSTGTGSLRGRGDTQYF
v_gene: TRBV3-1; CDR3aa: CASSHKKGVQETQYF
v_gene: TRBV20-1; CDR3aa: CSAKGSYEQYF
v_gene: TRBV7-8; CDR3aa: CASSPTIRDNSYEQYF
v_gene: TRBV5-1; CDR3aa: CASSWGYRGRNEKLFF
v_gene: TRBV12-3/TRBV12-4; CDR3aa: CASSRQGEAFF
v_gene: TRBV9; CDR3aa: CASSLSPAGAGDTQYF
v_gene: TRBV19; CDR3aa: CASRPGTAYNEQFF
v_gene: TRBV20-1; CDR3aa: CSATYGGNQPQHF